This T cell receptor beta chain was captured by sequencing in a study of graft-versus-host responses after intestinal transplantation. Study-wide background: The recipients all started with anti-thymocyte globulin induction and then took tacrolimus and steroids for 2 to 3 years. Study-level points and caveats: Within the allografts of patients who had graft-donor T cell macrochimerism, graft-versus-host to host-versus-graft clonal ratios were high. With peak circulating GvH clone levels came an association with early post-transplant HvG declines.

This clone was seen a few times. The authors plated approximately 200,000 CFSE-labeled responder cells with approximately 200,000 irradiated, violet-dye-labeled stimulator cells. Sorted after the reaction were proliferating CFSE-low CD3+CD4+ and CD3+CD8+ responders. Profiling relied on immunoSEQ multiplex PCR, and the TCRdb table lists in-frame clones only, not all of them. Here the sample spans several thousand clones, around a third being singletons. This CDR3 comprises 13 residues. Looked up from germline, CDR1 is MNHEY and CDR2 is SVGAGI. The V end lost 2 bases, the J end lost 5 bases, and 9 bases lay between the germline ends.

This clonotype was obtained from a human patient who received an intestinal transplant. The rearrangement joins TRBV6-5 to TRBJ1-1; D uncertain. The sample in question was alloreactive CD8+ T cells from a mixed lymphocyte reaction culture, obtained before intestinal transplant. Subset denoted: CFSE-low proliferating T cells sorted from approximately six-day pre-transplant mixed lymphocyte reaction (GvH or HvG direction). CDR3 DNA: TGTGCCAGCAGTTACACCGGTGGTACTGAAGCTTTCTTT. Residues: CASSYTGGTEAFF.